This TCR beta chain emerged from a study of OX40 agonist ivuxolimab in advanced cancers. Study-wide background: Aged about 20 to 80 with a mean of roughly 65 years, they were about 83% male.

Here immunoSEQ multiplex PCR was the method, and the copy in TCRdb shows in-frame clones only, minus some. In the table there are fewer than 85,000 clones, approximately 86% of which are singletons. The germline V gene encodes CDR1 LNHDA and CDR2 SQIVND (reference sequence). The CDR3 extends over 14 amino acids. V lost 3 bases to trimming and J lost 5 bases, with 13 bases between them. The receptor was derived from an adult with an advanced solid tumor such as melanoma, head and neck, liver or kidney cancer. This chain joins TRBV19 and TRBJ2-5; unclear D gene. This material consisted of CD4+ or CD8+ T cells sorted from blood, taken in a trial of the OX40 agonist ivuxolimab. The CDR3 spells CASSIFGRPETQYF. Written as DNA, the CDR3 is TGTGCCAGTAGTATTTTCGGCAGGCCGGAGACCCAGTACTTC.